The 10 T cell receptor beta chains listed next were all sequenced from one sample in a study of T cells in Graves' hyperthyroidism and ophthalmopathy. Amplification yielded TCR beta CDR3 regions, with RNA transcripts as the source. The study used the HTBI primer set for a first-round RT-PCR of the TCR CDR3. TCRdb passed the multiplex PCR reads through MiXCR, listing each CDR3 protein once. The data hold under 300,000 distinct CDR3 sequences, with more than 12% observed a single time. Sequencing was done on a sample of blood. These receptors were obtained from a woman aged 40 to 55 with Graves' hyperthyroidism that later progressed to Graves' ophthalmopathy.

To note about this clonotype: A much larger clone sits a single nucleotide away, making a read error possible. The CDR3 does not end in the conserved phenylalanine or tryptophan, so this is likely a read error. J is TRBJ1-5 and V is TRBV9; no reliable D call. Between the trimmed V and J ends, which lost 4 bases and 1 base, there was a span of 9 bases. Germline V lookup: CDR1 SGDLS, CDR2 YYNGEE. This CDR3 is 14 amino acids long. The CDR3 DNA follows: TGTGCCAGCAGCTCCTCGGGGAGCAATCAGCCCCAGCATCTT. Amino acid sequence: CASSSSGSNQPQHL.

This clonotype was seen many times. CDR3 protein: CASSTRLAGTYEQYF. CDR3 sequence (DNA): TGTGCCAGCAGCACCCGACTAGCGGGAACCTACGAGCAGTACTTC. The V call is TRBV27, the J call TRBJ2-7, with 11 bases that match TRBD2. Germline V gene lookup returns CDR1 MNHEY and CDR2 SMNVEV (reference sequence). The CDR3 has 15 residues. Trimming at V came to 6 bases and at J to 2 bases, leaving 6 bases not matched to a gene.

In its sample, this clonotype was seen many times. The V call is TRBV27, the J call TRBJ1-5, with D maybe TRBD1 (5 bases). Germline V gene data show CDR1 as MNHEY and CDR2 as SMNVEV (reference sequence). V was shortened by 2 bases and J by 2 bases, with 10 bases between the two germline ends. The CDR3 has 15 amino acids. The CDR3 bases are TGTGCCAGCAGTTTACTAGGGACGGGCAATCAGCCCCAGCATTTT. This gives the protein CASSLLGTGNQPQHF.

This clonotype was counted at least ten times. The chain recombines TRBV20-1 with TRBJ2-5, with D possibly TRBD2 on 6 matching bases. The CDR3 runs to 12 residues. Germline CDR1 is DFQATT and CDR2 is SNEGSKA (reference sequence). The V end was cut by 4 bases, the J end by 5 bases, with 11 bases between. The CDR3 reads CSATGGSETQYF. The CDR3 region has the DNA TGCAGTGCTACCGGGGGAAGTGAGACCCAGTACTTC.

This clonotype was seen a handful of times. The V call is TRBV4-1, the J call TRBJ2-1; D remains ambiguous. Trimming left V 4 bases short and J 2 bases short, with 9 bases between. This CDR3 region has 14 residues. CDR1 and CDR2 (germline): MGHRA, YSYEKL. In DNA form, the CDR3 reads TGCGCCAGCAGCCTCCAAATAGCCTACAATGAGCAGTTCTTC. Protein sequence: CASSLQIAYNEQFF.

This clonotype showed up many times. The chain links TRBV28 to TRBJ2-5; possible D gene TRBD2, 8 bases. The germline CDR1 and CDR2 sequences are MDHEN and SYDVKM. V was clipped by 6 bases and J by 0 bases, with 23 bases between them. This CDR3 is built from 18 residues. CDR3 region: CASSTRGLRGRNQETQYF. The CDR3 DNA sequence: TGTGCCAGCAGCACGAGGGGGCTGCGCGGGAGGAACCAAGAGACCCAGTACTTC. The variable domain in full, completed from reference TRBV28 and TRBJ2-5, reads DVKVTQSSRYLVKRTGEKVFLECVQDMDHENMFWYRQDPGLGLRLIYFSYDVKMKEKGDIPEGYSVSREKKERFSLILESASTNQTSMYLCASSTRGLRGRNQETQYFGPGTRLLVL.

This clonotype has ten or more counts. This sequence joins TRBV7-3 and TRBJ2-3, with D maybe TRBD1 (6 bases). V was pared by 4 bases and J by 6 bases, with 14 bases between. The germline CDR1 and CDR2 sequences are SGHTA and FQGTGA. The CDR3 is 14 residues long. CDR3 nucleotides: TGTGCCAGCAGCTCCGGACAGTCCCCCGATACGCAGTATTTT. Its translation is CASSSGQSPDTQYF.

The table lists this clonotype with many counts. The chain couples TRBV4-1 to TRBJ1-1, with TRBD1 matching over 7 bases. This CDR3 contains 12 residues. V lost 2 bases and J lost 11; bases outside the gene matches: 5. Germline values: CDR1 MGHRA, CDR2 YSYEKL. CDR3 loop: CASSQQGGGAFF. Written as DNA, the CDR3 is TGCGCCAGCAGCCAACAAGGGGGCGGGGCTTTCTTT.

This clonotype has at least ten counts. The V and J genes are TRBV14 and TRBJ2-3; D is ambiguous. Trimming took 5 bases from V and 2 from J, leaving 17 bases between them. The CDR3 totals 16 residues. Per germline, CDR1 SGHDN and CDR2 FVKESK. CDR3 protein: CASSTLSGSSTDTQYF. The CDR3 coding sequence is TGTGCCAGCAGCACCCTATCGGGCTCTTCCACAGATACGCAGTATTTT. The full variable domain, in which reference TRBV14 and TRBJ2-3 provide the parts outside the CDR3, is EAGVTQFPSHSVIEKGQTVTLRCDPISGHDNLYWYRRVMGKEIKFLLHFVKESKQDESGMPNNRFLAERTGGTYSTLKVQPAELEDSGVYFCASSTLSGSSTDTQYFGPGTRLTVL.

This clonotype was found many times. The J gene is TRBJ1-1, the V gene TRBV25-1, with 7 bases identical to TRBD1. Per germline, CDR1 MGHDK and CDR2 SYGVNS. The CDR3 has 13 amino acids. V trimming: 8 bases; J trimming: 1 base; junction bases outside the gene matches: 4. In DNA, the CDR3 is TGTGCCAGCGCGACAGGGAGGAACACTGAAGCTTTCTTT. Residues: CASATGRNTEAFF.